Shown below are 30 T cell receptor beta chains from a single sample sequenced in a study of control samples from healthy donors and cancer patients. Profiling relied on immunoSEQ multiplex PCR, and the TCRdb table lists in-frame clones only, not all of them. The repertoire consists of some 77,000 clones, with approximately 91% occurring once and the leading ten covering approximately 7.6%. Material: blood. All receptors derive from a woman aged 60-70 years in good health.

This chain connects TRBV2 to TRBJ2-5, with TRBD2 matching 13 bases. The CDR3 runs 15 residues. Trimming took 7 bases from V and 5 from J; bases not matched to a gene: 7. Germline CDR1 SNHLY, CDR2 FYNNEI. The CDR3 region has the DNA TGTGCCAGCACCGAACTAGCGGGAGGGGGGGAGACCCAGTACTTC. This encodes CASTELAGGGETQYF.

The CDR3 nucleotides are TGCGCCAGCAGCTTGGCCGAGGACTCGTTAAACTACAATGAGCAGTTCTTC. Translated, it gives CASSLAEDSLNYNEQFF. J is TRBJ2-1 and V is TRBV5-1; tentatively, D is TRBD2 (5 bases). The CDR3 spans 17 residues. Germline CDR1 is SGHRS and CDR2 is YFSETQ. V was trimmed by 0 bases and J by 3 bases, leaving 16 bases between them.

This rearrangement joins TRBV7-9 to TRBJ2-5; D ambiguous. There are 13 residues in the CDR3. Trimming shortened V by 0 bases and J by 2 bases, and 4 bases separated the two germline ends. Germline assignment: CDR1 SEHNR and CDR2 FQNEAQ (reference sequence). For the CDR3, the DNA is TGTGCCAGCAGCTTAGCTATTCAAGAGACCCAGTACTTC. This gives the protein CASSLAIQETQYF.

V gene TRBV11-1 combines with J gene TRBJ1-2; 11 bases match TRBD1. The germline V gene encodes CDR1 SGHAT and CDR2 FQDESV (reference sequence). This CDR3 region has 15 residues. V lost 5 bases and J lost 3; bases outside the gene matches: 5. The CDR3 here is CASSPGTGGHYGYTF. The CDR3 DNA reads TGTGCCAGCAGCCCAGGGACAGGGGGACACTATGGCTACACCTTC.

The V gene is TRBV21-1, the J gene TRBJ1-2; the table's D call, TRBD1, was not checked against the DNA. TRBV21-1 is a listed pseudogene. The CDR3 is 13 residues long. The CDR3: CASSQTGLYGYTF. CDR3 DNA: TGTGCCAGCAGCCAGACAGGGTTATATGGCTACACCTTC.

The genes are TRBV2 and TRBJ1-1; the D gene is possibly TRBD1 (6 bases). Germline CDR1 is SNHLY and CDR2 is FYNNEI. V lost 5 bases, J lost 1 base, and 11 bases lay in between. The CDR3 is 14 amino acids. In nucleotides, the CDR3 is TGTGCCAGCAGTATCCGCAGGGGGAACACTGAAGCTTTCTTT. It translates to CASSIRRGNTEAFF.

This clone has just one count. The DNA for the CDR3 is TGTGCCAGCAGCTCAGGTTCTCTGAACACTGAAGCTTTCTTT. Protein product: CASSSGSLNTEAFF. The chain links TRBV28 to TRBJ1-1, with D unclear. This CDR3 is built from 14 residues. Trimming stripped 6 bases from V and 0 bases from J, with 11 bases between. CDR1 is MDHEN, CDR2 SYDVKM, per germline.

The chain couples TRBV5-4 to TRBJ2-1, with 9 bases aligning to TRBD2. The V gene's germline CDR1 is SGHNT and CDR2 YYREEE (reference sequence). CDR3 length: 16 amino acids. Germline trimming cut 0 bases from V and 3 bases from J; bases unmatched to any gene: 4. CDR3 bases: TGTGCCAGCAGCTTGGGACTAGCGGAGATCTACAATGAGCAGTTCTTC. Its protein product is CASSLGLAEIYNEQFF.

The genes are TRBV6-5 and TRBJ2-7, with 7 bases matching TRBD2. Germline CDR1 reads MNHEY; CDR2 reads SVGAGI. The ends lost 5 bases at V and 6 bases at J; junction bases unmatched: 7. The CDR3 is 13 residues long. CDR3 DNA: TGTGCCAGCAGTCCCCGGACTAGTCGCGAGCAGTACTTC. Translated, it gives CASSPRTSREQYF.

J is TRBJ2-7 and V is TRBV7-2; no definite D call. The CDR3 length is 13 residues. CDR1 is SGHTA and CDR2 is FQGNSA in the germline V gene. Trimming took off 1 base at V and 2 bases at J, with 6 bases between the two ends. Here the CDR3 reads CASSLESTYEQYF. The DNA of the CDR3 is TGTGCCAGCAGCTTAGAGTCCACCTACGAGCAGTACTTC.

This sequence joins TRBV7-3 and TRBJ1-1, with a weak D call TRBD1 (5 bases). This CDR3 comprises 13 residues. The germline V and J ends were trimmed by 4 bases and 5 bases, with 11 bases remaining between them. Germline V gene sequence: CDR1 SGHTA, CDR2 FQGTGA. CDR3 DNA: TGTGCCAGCAGCTCAAAGACAGAGACTGAAGCTTTCTTT. Translation: CASSSKTETEAFF.

The V call is TRBV19, the J call TRBJ2-3; D gene ambiguous. Trimming removed 7 bases at V and 2 bases at J, with 10 bases between. The CDR3 loop spans 13 amino acids. Germline CDR1 and CDR2: LNHDA and SQIVND (reference sequence). The CDR3 DNA is TGTGCCAGTAACCGGCAGTTCACAGATACGCAGTATTTT. Translated: CASNRQFTDTQYF.

J is TRBJ1-5 and V is TRBV2, with TRBD1 matching over 10 bases. The trim removed 7 bases at V and 0 bases at J, leaving 6 bases unmatched. CDR1 and CDR2 from the germline V gene are SNHLY and FYNNEI. The CDR3 runs 16 residues. The CDR3 loop reads CASTPGQGISNQPQHF. In DNA form, the CDR3 reads TGTGCCAGCACCCCGGGACAGGGGATTAGCAATCAGCCCCAGCATTTT.

V is TRBV6-5 and J is TRBJ1-3; TRBD1 agrees at 7 bases. CDR1 is MNHEY and CDR2 is SVGAGI in the germline V gene. The trim removed 7 bases at V and 4 bases at J, leaving 10 bases unmatched. This CDR3 comprises 15 residues. CDR3 nucleotide sequence: TGTGCCAGCAACGCACAGGGGATGGAGGGAAACACCATATATTTT. It is translated as CASNAQGMEGNTIYF.

The chain uses TRBV5-1 and TRBJ2-5; 7 bases are a match to TRBD1. Germline V gene lookup returns CDR1 SGHRS and CDR2 YFSETQ. V lost 0 bases, J lost 2 bases, and 4 bases stayed unmatched. This CDR3 contains 15 residues. CDR3 in amino acids: CASSLAGQFQETQYF. Here the CDR3 DNA reads TGCGCCAGCAGCTTGGCGGGACAGTTTCAAGAGACCCAGTACTTC.

This chain joins TRBV9 and TRBJ2-5; 7 bases are a match to TRBD1. The V gene end was trimmed by 2 bases and the J gene end by 9 bases; junction bases not matched to a gene: 10. Germline V gene sequence: CDR1 SGDLS, CDR2 YYNGEE. The CDR3 covers 14 residues. The CDR3 sequence: CASSVGQVPRAQYF. The DNA for the CDR3 is TGTGCCAGCAGCGTTGGACAGGTACCCCGGGCCCAGTACTTC.

The genes are TRBV9 and TRBJ2-7; D uncertain. CDR3 length: 13 residues. V gave up 4 bases and J gave up 5 bases, with 13 bases separating them. CDR1 is SGDLS and CDR2 is YYNGEE in the germline V gene. The CDR3 region has the DNA TGTGCCAGCAGCCCGAGTTTCAAGGACGAGCAGTACTTC. Encoded protein: CASSPSFKDEQYF.

The gene calls are TRBV28 and TRBJ1-1; D is unresolved. Trimming took 1 base from V and 4 from J, leaving 13 bases between them. Looked up from germline, CDR1 is MDHEN and CDR2 is SYDVKM. CDR3 length: 15 amino acids. The CDR3 here is CASSLSRSWGTEAFF. The CDR3 bases are TGTGCCAGCAGTTTATCGCGGTCCTGGGGCACTGAAGCTTTCTTT. The full variable domain, rest sourced from reference TRBV28 and TRBJ1-1, is DVKVTQSSRYLVKRTGEKVFLECVQDMDHENMFWYRQDPGLGLRLIYFSYDVKMKEKGDIPEGYSVSREKKERFSLILESASTNQTSMYLCASSLSRSWGTEAFFGQGTRLTVV.

There are a few counts of this clone. This chain joins TRBV9 and TRBJ1-4; the match to TRBD1 covers 7 bases. V trimming: 4 bases; J trimming: 4 bases; junction bases outside the gene matches: 7. Germline lookup yields CDR1 SGDLS and CDR2 YYNGEE. The CDR3 spans 15 residues. In nucleotides, the CDR3 is TGTGCCAGCAGCACCGGACAGGCCTATAATGAAAAACTGTTTTTT. Amino acid sequence: CASSTGQAYNEKLFF.

The V call is TRBV10-1, the J call TRBJ2-3; 9 nucleotides line up with TRBD2. CDR1 is WNHNN, CDR2 SYGVQD, per germline (reference sequence). The trim removed 5 bases at V and 3 bases at J, leaving 6 bases unmatched. The CDR3 covers 15 residues. In DNA, the CDR3 is TGCGCCAGCAGTAGCGGGGGGCGAAGGACAGATACGCAGTATTTT. As protein: CASSSGGRRTDTQYF.

The genes are TRBV6-1 and TRBJ1-2; D may be TRBD1 (5 bases). The germline CDR1 and CDR2 sequences are MNHNS and SASEGT. There are 13 residues in the CDR3. V gave up 1 base and J gave up 8 bases, with 11 bases separating them. CDR3 loop: CASSEEGPGGYTF. CDR3 sequence (DNA): TGTGCCAGCAGTGAAGAGGGGCCCGGCGGCTACACCTTC.

The rearrangement uses TRBV27 and TRBJ1-6; 7 nucleotides line up with TRBD1. Germline assignment: CDR1 MNHEY and CDR2 SMNVEV (reference sequence). V trimming: 7 bases; J trimming: 7 bases; junction bases outside the gene matches: 13. This CDR3 is 16 amino acids long. The CDR3 coding sequence is TGTGCCAGCACCACCCGTGCAGGGGGTAAAAATTCACCCCTCCACTTT. It codes for CASTTRAGGKNSPLHF.

V usage is TRBV29-1 and J usage is TRBJ2-1; D not resolved. CDR3 size: 12 residues. Germline CDR1 is SQVTM and CDR2 is ANQGSEA. V lost 6 bases to trimming and J lost 5 bases, with 11 bases between them. The CDR3 region is CSVQDGDNEQFF. In nucleotides, the CDR3 is TGCAGCGTCCAGGACGGAGACAATGAGCAGTTCTTC.

J is TRBJ1-1 and V is TRBV20-1; D is perhaps TRBD1 (5 bases). Germline CDR1 reads DFQATT; CDR2 reads SNEGSKA (reference sequence). The CDR3 covers 13 residues. Trimming removed 3 bases from V and 6 bases from J, with 14 bases in between. CDR3 coding DNA: TGCAGTGCTAGTTATCAGGGTATGTCTGAAGCTTTCTTT. Protein sequence: CSASYQGMSEAFF.

The chain couples TRBV4-2 to TRBJ2-2; 10 nucleotides match TRBD2. Looked up from germline, CDR1 is LGHNA and CDR2 is YNFKEQ. The J segment lost 2 bases and the V segment lost 4 bases, leaving 4 bases of the junction unmatched. CDR3 length: 16 residues. As DNA, the CDR3 is TGTGCCAGCAGCCGGTGGACTAGCGGTAACACCGGGGAGCTGTTTTTT. It translates to CASSRWTSGNTGELFF.

The sample holds a few counts of this clone. V usage is TRBV7-9 and J usage is TRBJ2-7; the match to TRBD1 covers 7 bases. In germline, CDR1 is SEHNR, CDR2 FQNEAQ (reference sequence). The V segment lost 3 bases and the J segment 3 bases; nucleotides outside the gene matches: 5. The CDR3 extends over 14 amino acids. Here the CDR3 reads CASSLGTADYEQYF. In nucleotides, the CDR3 is TGTGCCAGCAGCTTGGGGACAGCGGACTACGAGCAGTACTTC.

This chain joins TRBV11-3 and TRBJ2-5, with D maybe TRBD2 (6 bases). The ends were cut back, 1 base at V and 3 bases at J, with 9 bases in the middle. The V gene's germline CDR1 is SGHNT and CDR2 YENEEA. The CDR3 is 14 amino acids. CDR3 sequence reads: CASSLVRTKETQYF. In DNA form, the CDR3 reads TGTGCCAGCAGCTTAGTGAGGACTAAAGAGACCCAGTACTTC.

The gene calls are TRBV9 and TRBJ2-3; D might be TRBD2 (6 bases). The CDR3 is 15 amino acids. CDR1 is SGDLS, CDR2 YYNGEE, per germline. V shed 4 bases and J shed 3 bases, with 15 bases lying between them. CDR3 loop: CASSFTWGVTDTQYF. The CDR3 DNA is TGTGCCAGCAGCTTTACGTGGGGGGTAACAGATACGCAGTATTTT.

The chain uses TRBV6-5 and TRBJ1-2; TRBD1 matches 9 bases. Germline assignment: CDR1 MNHEY and CDR2 SVGAGI. Trimming removed 4 bases from V and 4 bases from J; junction bases left unmatched: 7. CDR3 length: 15 residues. The CDR3 nucleotides read TGTGCCAGCAGTTTAACAGGGGGCGCGGGCTATGGCTACACCTTC. This encodes CASSLTGGAGYGYTF.

The J gene is TRBJ1-4, the V gene TRBV2, with D hard to call. The germline V and J ends were trimmed by 6 bases and 7 bases, with 9 bases remaining between them. Germline V gives CDR1 SNHLY, CDR2 FYNNEI. The CDR3 spans 12 residues. In nucleotides, the CDR3 is TGTGCCAGCAGACCACAGATTGAAAAACTGTTTTTT. This codes for CASRPQIEKLFF.